This is a list of T cell receptor beta chains from one sample in a study of blood T cell repertoires in COVID-19. The repertoire was sequenced with immunoSEQ multiplex PCR; TCRdb's copy has only in-frame clones and lacks some. The sample lists some 120,000 clones, around three quarters occurring once. The sample was peripheral blood. These receptors were collected from a man aged 40-55 years with active or convalescent COVID-19. Each CDR3 is given with its conserved first and last residue. The D gene is left open where the match is weak. Rows may omit the clone size; those that give it use once, few, many or a size class.

-,12,TRBJ1-6,TRBV12-3/TRBV12-4,-,TGTGCCAGCAGTTCGGGGAATTCACCCCTCCACTTT,CASSSGNSPLHF
-,15,TRBJ2-2,TRBV3-1/TRBV3-2,TRBD1,TGTGCCAGCAGCCAAGCGGGACAGGGGACCGGGGAGCTGTTTTTT,CASSQAGQGTGELFF
-,12,TRBJ2-2,TRBV7-2,-,TGTGCCACCCGACCACAGAACGGGGAGCTGTTTTTT,CATRPQNGELFF
-,15,TRBJ2-3,TRBV5-1,-,TGCGCCAGCACCCTAGGCGGGAAATCCACAGATACGCAGTATTTT,CASTLGGKSTDTQYF
once,13,TRBJ1-1,TRBV12-3/TRBV12-4,-,TGTGCCAGCGTTGAGGAACCGAACACTGAAGCTTTCTTT,CASVEEPNTEAFF
-,15,TRBJ2-2,TRBV2,-,TGTGCCAGCAATGTGATGGGCACGAACACCGGGGAGCTGTTTTTT,CASNVMGTNTGELFF
few,14,TRBJ1-4,TRBV7-2,-,TGTGCCAGCAGCTCCGGACAGCCTAATGAAAAACTGTTTTTT,CASSSGQPNEKLFF
-,18,TRBJ1-1,TRBV27,TRBD1,TGTGCCAGCAGCGCGTTCCTAGGGACAGGGGGAGGGAACACTGAAGCTTTCTTT,CASSAFLGTGGGNTEAFF
-,14,TRBJ1-2,TRBV19,TRBD1,TGTGCCAGTAGTGTGACAGGACAGGGGCATGGCTACACCTTC,CASSVTGQGHGYTF
-,13,TRBJ2-3,TRBV6-5,-,TGTGCCAGCTTAGAATACCGTACGAATACGCAGTATTTT,CASLEYRTNTQYF
once,13,TRBJ2-6,TRBV7-9,-,TGTGCCAGCAGCCCCTCCGGGGCCAACGTCCTGACTTTC,CASSPSGANVLTF
once,15,TRBJ2-1,TRBV30,TRBD2,TGTGCCTGGAACCCTACTAGCGGGAGATACAATGAGCAGTTCTTC,CAWNPTSGRYNEQFF
-,13,TRBJ2-1,TRBV25-1,TRBD1,TGTGCCAGCAGCGGGACAGGCACCTATGAGCAGTTCTTC,CASSGTGTYEQFF
-,15,TRBJ2-5,TRBV25-1,-,TGTGCCAGCAGTGAAGAGGAGGGAACCTCAAAGACCCAGTACTTC,CASSEEEGTSKTQYF
-,18,TRBJ1-5,TRBV19,TRBD1,TGTGCCAGTACTGGGACGTTAGACAGGGGGCATATTAGTCAGCCCCAGCATTTT,CASTGTLDRGHISQPQHF
once,14,TRBJ1-6,TRBV5-1,-,TGCGCCAGCAGACGCGGGAGGGGAGATTCACCCCTCCACTTT,CASRRGRGDSPLHF
-,13,TRBJ1-4,TRBV30,TRBD1,TGTGCCTGGAACGACAGGGGTGGCGAAAAACTGTTTTTT,CAWNDRGGEKLFF
-,13,TRBJ1-1,TRBV14,-,TGTGCCAGCAGCCAAGATTATTACACTGAAGCTTTCTTT,CASSQDYYTEAFF
-,14,TRBJ2-2,TRBV5-4,TRBD1,TGTGCCAGCAGCTCGGGACAGAGCACCGGGGAGCTGTTTTTT,CASSSGQSTGELFF
-,15,TRBJ1-1,TRBV4-1,-,TGCGCCAGCAGCCAATCCCAGACAGGGAACACTGAAGCTTTCTTT,CASSQSQTGNTEAFF
-,14,TRBJ2-7,TRBV5-1,TRBD1,TGCGCCAGTATTCCGGGACAGGGTTCCTACGAGCAGTACTTC,CASIPGQGSYEQYF
-,17,TRBJ2-1,TRBV5-6,-,TGTGCCAGCAGCTCCCCCTCCGCCGGGATCGGGATCAATGAGCAGTTCTTC,CASSSPSAGIGINEQFF
few,16,TRBJ1-6,TRBV5-1,TRBD1,TGCGCCAGCAGCTCGACAGGGCCCCCCTATAATTCACCCCTCCACTTT,CASSSTGPPYNSPLHF
-,15,TRBJ1-2,TRBV28,-,TGTGCCAGCAGTTTATGGAGGGTTGATAACTATGGCTACACCTTC,CASSLWRVDNYGYTF
-,16,TRBJ1-1,TRBV9,TRBD1,TGTGCCAGCAGCCCCCGGGACAGGGTATGGGACACTGAAGCTTTCTTT,CASSPRDRVWDTEAFF
-,15,TRBJ1-2,TRBV7-9,-,TGTGCCAGCAGCTCAACCCTAGGAGTTAACTATGGCTACACCTTC,CASSSTLGVNYGYTF